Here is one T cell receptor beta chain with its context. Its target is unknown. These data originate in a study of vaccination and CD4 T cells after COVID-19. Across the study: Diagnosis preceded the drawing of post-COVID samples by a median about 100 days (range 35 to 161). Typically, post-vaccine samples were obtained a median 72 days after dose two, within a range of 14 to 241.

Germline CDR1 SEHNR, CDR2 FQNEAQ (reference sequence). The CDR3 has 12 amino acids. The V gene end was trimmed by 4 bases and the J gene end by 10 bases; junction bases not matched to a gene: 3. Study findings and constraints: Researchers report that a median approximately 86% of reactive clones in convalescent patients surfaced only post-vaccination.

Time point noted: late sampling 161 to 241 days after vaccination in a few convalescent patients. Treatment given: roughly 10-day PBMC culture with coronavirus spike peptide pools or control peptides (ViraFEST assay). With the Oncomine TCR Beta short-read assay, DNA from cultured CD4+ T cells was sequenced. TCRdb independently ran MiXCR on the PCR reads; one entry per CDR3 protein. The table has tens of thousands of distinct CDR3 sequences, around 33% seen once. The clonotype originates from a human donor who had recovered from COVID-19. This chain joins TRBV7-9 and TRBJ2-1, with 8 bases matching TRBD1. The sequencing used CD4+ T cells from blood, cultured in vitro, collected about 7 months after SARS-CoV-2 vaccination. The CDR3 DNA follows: TGTGCCAGCAGCTCGGACAGGGAAGAGCAGTTCTTC. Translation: CASSSDREEQFF. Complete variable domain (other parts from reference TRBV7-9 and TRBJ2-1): DTGVSQNPRHKITKRGQNVTFRCDPISEHNRLYWYRQTLGQGPEFLTYFQNEAQLEKSRLLSDRFSAERPKGSFSTLEIQRTEQGDSAMYLCASSSDREEQFFGPGTRLTVL.